This T cell receptor (beta chain) emerged from a study of tumor and adjacent non-tumor tissue in lung cancer. Overall study: Samples averaged around 4.2 million productive TCRbeta reads each. General study findings and limits: Shorter survival was associated with higher TCR diversity in tumors. Top 100 clones took a larger repertoire share in normal lung.

In this sample, this clonotype turned up many times. Its antigen is currently unknown. CDR3 length: 16 residues. V lost 0 bases, J lost 7 bases, and 6 bases stayed unmatched. Looked up from germline, CDR1 is SGHNT and CDR2 is YYREEE (reference sequence). This sample's RNA came from whole unsorted tissue. Chemotherapy-naive patients with new lung cancer underwent thoracic surgery in China, August–late 2014. A modified ARM-PCR protocol with three rounds of nested PCR amplified TCRbeta. TCRdb independently ran MiXCR on the multiplex PCR reads; one entry per CDR3 protein. The sample has 120,000 or so distinct CDR3 sequences, 66% seen once.

The TCR comes from a young man with non-small cell lung cancer. Sequences were obtained from lung tumor tissue. The chain couples TRBV5-4 to TRBJ2-1, with 11 bases lining up with TRBD2. The CDR3 loop reads CASSLAITSGGNEQFF. In nucleotides, the CDR3 is TGTGCCAGCAGCTTGGCCATAACTAGCGGGGGAAATGAGCAGTTCTTC.